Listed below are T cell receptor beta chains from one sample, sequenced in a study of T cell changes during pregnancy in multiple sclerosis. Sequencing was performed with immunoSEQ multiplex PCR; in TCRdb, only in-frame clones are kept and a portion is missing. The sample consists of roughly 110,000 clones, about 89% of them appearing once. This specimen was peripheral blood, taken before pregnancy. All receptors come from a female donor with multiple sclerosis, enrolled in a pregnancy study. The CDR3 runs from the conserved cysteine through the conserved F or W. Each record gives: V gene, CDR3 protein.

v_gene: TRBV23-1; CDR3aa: CASRTQGDENSPLHF
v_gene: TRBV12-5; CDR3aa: CASGLDRLPTSTDTQYF
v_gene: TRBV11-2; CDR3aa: CASSLLEAGKQFF
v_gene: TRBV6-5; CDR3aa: CASSYSVAGGHEQYF
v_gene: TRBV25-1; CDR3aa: CASSEYEATGSGYTF
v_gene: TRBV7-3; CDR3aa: CASSLGSYNEQFF
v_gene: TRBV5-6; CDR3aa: CASSLASYGYTF
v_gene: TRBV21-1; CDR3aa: CASSPWTVDGNNEQFF
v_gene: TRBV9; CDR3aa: CASSEGQNTEAFF
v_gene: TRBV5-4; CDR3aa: CASTLRGSRGYTF
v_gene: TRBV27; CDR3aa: CASSSRQGASYEQYF
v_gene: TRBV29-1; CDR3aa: CSVDVGGGGSYNEQFF
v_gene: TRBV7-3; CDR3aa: CASSVAGGNTGEQFF
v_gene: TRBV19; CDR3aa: CASSISTAQETQYF
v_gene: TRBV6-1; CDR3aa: CASTEGAEAFF
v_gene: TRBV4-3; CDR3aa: CASSQEKGHNEKLFF
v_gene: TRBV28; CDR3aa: CATRTEVSYEQYF
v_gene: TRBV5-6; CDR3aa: CASSLGLFSGNTIYF
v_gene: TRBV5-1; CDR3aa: CASSPAGQGARRTYNEQFF
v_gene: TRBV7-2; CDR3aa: CASSAILAGALTPETQYF
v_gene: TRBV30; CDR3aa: CAWSGTGNQPQHF
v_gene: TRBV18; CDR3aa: CASSPQGADSLLHF
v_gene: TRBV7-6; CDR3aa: CATIPTGPRGIGELFF
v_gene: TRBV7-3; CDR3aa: CASSPSLIGATSGNTIYF
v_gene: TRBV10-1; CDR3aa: CASSEEGTGAMCIDGYTF
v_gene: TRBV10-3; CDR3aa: CAISPQGFSYEQYF
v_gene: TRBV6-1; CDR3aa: CASRRQGDYGYTF
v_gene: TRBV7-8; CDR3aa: CASSQGGVDEAFF
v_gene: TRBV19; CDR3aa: CASSRGRTNTEAFF
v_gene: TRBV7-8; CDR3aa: CASSPRDRGYYGYTF
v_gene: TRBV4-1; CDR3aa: CASSQDTRAEGLSRGSPLHF
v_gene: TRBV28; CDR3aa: CASRRQGTGELFF
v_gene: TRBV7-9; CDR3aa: CASSFPGTSDTYEQYF
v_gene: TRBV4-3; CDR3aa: CASSQDLASAETDTQYF
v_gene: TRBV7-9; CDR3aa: CASRVDRVEAFF
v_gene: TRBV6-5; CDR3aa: CASSFIQGNGELFF
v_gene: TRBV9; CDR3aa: CASSDPGRGWSYNEQFF
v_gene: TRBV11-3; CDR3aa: CASSSQAGALSGANVLTF
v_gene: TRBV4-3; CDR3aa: CASSPKIDWSSYEQYF
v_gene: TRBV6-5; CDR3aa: CASSVDRDYGYTF
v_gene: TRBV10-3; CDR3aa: CAISESKRTDTQYF
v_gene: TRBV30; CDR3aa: CAWGGQGIGGYTF
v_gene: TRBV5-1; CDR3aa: CASSLYQVQETQYF
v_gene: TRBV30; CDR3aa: CAWSVRQGLGYTF
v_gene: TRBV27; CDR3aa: CASSLSGTGRGQGYSPLHF
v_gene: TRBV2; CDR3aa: CASSDFGGVGTDTQYF
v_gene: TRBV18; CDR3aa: CASSPLGANVLTF
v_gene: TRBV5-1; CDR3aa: CASSLVVRRTDTQYF
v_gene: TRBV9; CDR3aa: CASSGLLRNEQYF
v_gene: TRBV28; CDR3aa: CASSLGGSANYGYTF
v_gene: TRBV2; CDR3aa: CASSELDNQPQHF
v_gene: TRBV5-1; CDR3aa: CASSLEGDRGNTIYF
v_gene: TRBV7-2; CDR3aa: CASSEQGPGNSPLHF